Following are 32 T cell receptor beta chains from one sample sequenced in a study of blood T cell repertoires in COVID-19. The method was immunoSEQ multiplex PCR; TCRdb's version includes in-frame clones alone and lacks a portion of them. The sample has about 240,000 clones, about 87% seen once; the top ten hold approximately 2.8%. Sequencing input: PBMCs or T cells enriched from blood (not recorded which). The receptors originated from a woman aged 25 to 39 with acute COVID-19.

The chain recombines TRBV4-3 with TRBJ1-4; D unresolved. The V gene lost 0 bases and the J gene lost 8 bases, with 10 bases spanning the gap. This CDR3 comprises 14 residues. Germline V gene sequence: CDR1 LGHNA, CDR2 YSLEER. The CDR3 sequence is CASSQDDRGEKLFF. Here the CDR3 DNA reads TGCGCCAGCAGCCAAGATGACCGCGGGGAAAAACTGTTTTTT.

V is TRBV19 and J is TRBJ2-3, with a tentative D call TRBD1 (6 bases). Looked up from germline, CDR1 is LNHDA and CDR2 is SQIVND (reference sequence). This CDR3 region has 14 residues. V lost 7 bases, J lost 4 bases, and 15 bases lay in between. The CDR3 DNA reads TGTGCCAGTACGGACAGAGGTAGTCCAGATACGCAGTATTTT. This encodes CASTDRGSPDTQYF.

The J gene is TRBJ1-1, the V gene TRBV7-9; D uncertain. Trimming stripped 1 base from V and 10 bases from J, with 10 bases between. This CDR3 spans 12 amino acids. Germline V lookup: CDR1 SEHNR, CDR2 FQNEAQ (reference sequence). The DNA for the CDR3 is TGTGCCAGCAGCTTAGATAGCCACTCAGCTTTCTTT. This gives the protein CASSLDSHSAFF.

V usage is TRBV19 and J usage is TRBJ1-5; D is uncertain. The CDR3 has 14 residues. Germline V CDR1 and CDR2: LNHDA, SQIVND (reference sequence). The germline V and J ends were trimmed by 6 bases and 3 bases, with 12 bases remaining between them. CDR3: CASSPGSVNQPQHF. In DNA form, the CDR3 reads TGTGCCAGTAGCCCTGGGAGTGTCAATCAGCCCCAGCATTTT.

The V and J genes are TRBV5-4 and TRBJ1-2; D uncertain. CDR3 length: 15 amino acids. V was cut by 4 bases and J by 0 bases, with 13 bases left in between. CDR1 and CDR2 (germline): SGHNT, YYREEE (reference sequence). The CDR3 region is CASSPSPGSNYGYTF. CDR3 coding DNA: TGTGCCAGCAGCCCGTCTCCAGGCTCTAACTATGGCTACACCTTC.

This chain uses TRBV12-3 or TRBV12-4 with TRBJ2-5; D remains ambiguous. The CDR3 is 12 amino acids. V was cut by 2 bases and J by 4 bases, with 5 bases left in between. The CDR3 protein is CASSLLGETQYF. As DNA, the CDR3 is TGTGCCAGCAGTTTACTCGGAGAGACCCAGTACTTC.

This sequence joins TRBV5-1 and TRBJ1-1, with D maybe TRBD1 (6 bases). V lost 8 bases to trimming and J lost 2 bases, with 16 bases between them. CDR3 length equals 14 residues. Looked up from germline, CDR1 is SGHRS and CDR2 is YFSETQ. CDR3 loop: CASSFNRANTEAFF. The DNA for the CDR3 is TGCGCCAGTTCATTTAACAGGGCTAACACTGAAGCTTTCTTT.

The chain couples TRBV5-1 to TRBJ1-2; a weak D match, TRBD1 (5 bases). This CDR3 region has 14 residues. V was trimmed by 0 bases and J by 8 bases, leaving 14 bases between them. The germline V gene has CDR1 SGHRS and CDR2 YFSETQ. CDR3 in DNA: TGCGCCAGCAGCTTGGACCAGGGTCCCTCGGGCTACACCTTC. Amino acids: CASSLDQGPSGYTF.

V is TRBV7-2 and J is TRBJ2-5, with TRBD2 matching over 12 bases. V dropped 5 bases and J dropped 7; count of bases not matched to a gene: 14. Per germline, CDR1 SGHTA and CDR2 FQGNSA. The CDR3 loop spans 17 amino acids. CDR3 bases: TGTGCCAGCAGCCTCAGACTAGCGGGGGCCTCCGGGGGGACCCAGTACTTC. The encoded protein is CASSLRLAGASGGTQYF. The entire variable domain, with the rest obtained from reference TRBV7-2 and TRBJ2-5, is as follows: GAGVSQSPSNKVTEKGKDVELRCDPISGHTALYWYRQSLGQGLEFLIYFQGNSAPDKSGLPSDRFSAERTGGSVSTLTIQRTQQEDSAVYLCASSLRLAGASGGTQYFGPGTRLLVL.

The V call is TRBV5-1, the J call TRBJ1-5; D is unresolved. The CDR3 covers 16 residues. The V and J ends lost 4 bases and 0 bases respectively, with 14 bases between them. Germline V gives CDR1 SGHRS, CDR2 YFSETQ. The CDR3 sequence is CASSPGGSLSNQPQHF. CDR3 coding DNA: TGCGCCAGCAGCCCGGGAGGGTCCCTTAGCAATCAGCCCCAGCATTTT.

In regard to this clone: In the same sample, other DNA sequences code for this CDR3. The chain is built from TRBV11-2 and TRBJ1-2, with D possibly matching TRBD1 (6 bases). The V gene's germline CDR1 is SGHAT and CDR2 FQNNGV. Between the trimmed V and J ends, which lost 0 bases and 8 bases, there was a span of 10 bases. The CDR3 spans 13 residues. The CDR3 nucleotides read TGTGCCAGCAGCTTAGACAGGGGAAACGGCTACACCTTC. This gives the protein CASSLDRGNGYTF.

This rearrangement joins TRBV7-2 to TRBJ2-5; TRBD2 might be the D (6 bases). Looked up from germline, CDR1 is SGHTA and CDR2 is FQGNSA. This CDR3 has 15 residues. The germline V and J ends were trimmed by 0 bases and 3 bases, with 11 bases remaining between them. The DNA for the CDR3 is TGTGCCAGCAGCTTAGCGCGCGGGGCAGAAGAGACCCAGTACTTC. Protein: CASSLARGAEETQYF.

The chain joins TRBV10-3 to TRBJ1-3; TRBD1 matches at 9 bases. V lost 7 bases, J lost 4 bases, and 11 bases stayed unmatched. The CDR3 totals 16 residues. CDR1 and CDR2 (germline): ENHRY, SYGVKD. The CDR3 sequence is CAIKPGQGEVGNTIYF. For the CDR3, the DNA is TGTGCCATCAAACCGGGACAGGGAGAAGTCGGAAACACCATATATTTT.

The chain couples TRBV7-6 to TRBJ2-3, with a tentative D call TRBD1 (6 bases). The CDR3 totals 15 residues. The V gene's germline CDR1 is SGHVS and CDR2 FNYEAQ. V lost 5 bases and J lost 4, with 16 bases in between. Here the CDR3 reads CASSTDRSGADTQYF. In DNA form, the CDR3 reads TGTGCCAGCAGCACCGACAGGAGTGGGGCAGATACGCAGTATTTT. The whole variable domain, remainder taken from reference TRBV7-6 and TRBJ2-3, is GAGVSQSPRYKVTKRGQDVALRCDPISGHVSLYWYRQALGQGPEFLTYFNYEAQQDKSGLPNDRFSAERPEGSISTLTIQRTEQRDSAMYRCASSTDRSGADTQYFGPGTRLTVL.

This clone showed up just once. The J gene is TRBJ1-4, the V gene TRBV7-9; weak D call: TRBD1 (5 bases). V gave up 5 bases and J gave up 2 bases, with 9 bases separating them. The CDR3 is 14 residues long. Germline V gives CDR1 SEHNR, CDR2 FQNEAQ (reference sequence). The CDR3 protein is CASSPSGTNEKLFF. The DNA for the CDR3 is TGTGCCAGCAGCCCTTCAGGGACTAATGAAAAACTGTTTTTT.

The V call is TRBV10-3, the J call TRBJ2-1; 12 bases are shared with TRBD2. The V gene end was trimmed by 0 bases and the J gene end by 4 bases; junction bases not matched to a gene: 1. CDR3 length: 16 residues. Germline V gene sequence: CDR1 ENHRY, CDR2 SYGVKD. The CDR3 region is CAISESTSGGYNEQFF. The CDR3 DNA sequence: TGTGCCATCAGTGAGTCTACTAGCGGGGGGTACAATGAGCAGTTCTTC.

The chain carries TRBV7-2 and TRBJ2-1; TRBD1 is a possible D gene (5 bases). This CDR3 region has 16 residues. Between the trimmed V and J ends, which lost 5 bases and 5 bases, there was a span of 19 bases. The germline V gene has CDR1 SGHTA and CDR2 FQGNSA. The CDR3 sequence is CASSKQPGLANNEQFF. DNA for the CDR3: TGTGCCAGCAGCAAACAACCAGGGTTGGCAAACAATGAGCAGTTCTTC. The variable domain in full, with the rest retrieved from reference TRBV7-2 and TRBJ2-1, is GAGVSQSPSNKVTEKGKDVELRCDPISGHTALYWYRQSLGQGLEFLIYFQGNSAPDKSGLPSDRFSAERTGGSVSTLTIQRTQQEDSAVYLCASSKQPGLANNEQFFGPGTRLTVL.

The V call is TRBV11-2, the J call TRBJ1-2; D remains unclear. The CDR3 is 13 residues long. Germline loops: CDR1 SGHAT, CDR2 FQNNGV. Trimming left V 2 bases short and J 3 bases short, with 7 bases between. DNA of the CDR3: TGTGCCAGCAGCTTAACGATAGACTATGGCTACACCTTC. Amino acid sequence: CASSLTIDYGYTF. The full variable domain, completed using reference TRBV11-2 and TRBJ1-2, is EAGVAQSPRYKIIEKRQSVAFWCNPISGHATLYWYQQILGQGPKLLIQFQNNGVVDDSQLPKDRFSAERLKGVDSTLKIQPAKLEDSAVYLCASSLTIDYGYTFGSGTRLTVV.

The V gene is TRBV30, the J gene TRBJ2-3; 7 bases are a match to TRBD2. V dropped 2 bases and J dropped 2; count of bases not matched to a gene: 10. The germline CDR1 and CDR2 sequences are GTSNPN and SVGIG (reference sequence). The length of the CDR3 is 16 residues. CDR3 loop: CAWSWLADSATDTQYF. The DNA for the CDR3 is TGTGCCTGGAGTTGGCTAGCGGACTCGGCCACAGATACGCAGTATTTT.

In its sample, this clone was seen once. The chain has TRBV14 and TRBJ2-5, with D tentatively TRBD2 (6 bases). The CDR3 consists of 15 residues. V was trimmed by 0 bases and J by 1 base, leaving 9 bases between them. The germline gives CDR1 SGHDN, CDR2 FVKESK. The DNA for the CDR3 is TGTGCCAGCAGCCAAGAGCGGGGAAGCCAAGAGACCCAGTACTTC. It codes for CASSQERGSQETQYF.

The CDR3 DNA sequence: TGTGCCAGCAGTTACTTGTTAGTCGCAGGGCGAGGCAATCAGCCCCAGCATTTT. It yields the protein CASSYLLVAGRGNQPQHF. V is TRBV6-2 or TRBV6-3 and J is TRBJ1-5, with D perhaps matching TRBD1 (5 bases). The CDR3 is 18 amino acids. The V gene lost 1 base and the J gene lost 2 bases, with 18 bases spanning the gap. CDR1 and CDR2 (germline): MNHEY, SVGEGT.

This sequence joins TRBV6-2 or TRBV6-3 and TRBJ2-7, with 7 positions matching TRBD1. CDR3 length: 12 residues. The germline V gene has CDR1 MNHEY and CDR2 SVGEGT. J was trimmed by 5 bases and V by 5 bases; bases with no gene match: 3. The chain's CDR3 is CASSDDRDEQYF. The CDR3 nucleotides read TGTGCCAGCAGTGACGACAGGGACGAGCAGTACTTC.

This rearrangement joins TRBV15 to TRBJ1-5, with D maybe TRBD1 (6 bases). This CDR3 contains 15 residues. The germline V and J ends were trimmed by 0 bases and 2 bases, with 8 bases remaining between them. The germline CDR1 and CDR2 sequences are LNHNV and YYDKDF (reference sequence). In DNA form, the CDR3 reads TGTGCCACCAGCAGAGAAGGGGGTCGCAATCAGCCCCAGCATTTT. Translating it yields CATSREGGRNQPQHF.

This sequence joins TRBV4-1 and TRBJ1-1; 10 bases map to TRBD1. This CDR3 has 15 residues. The germline V gene encodes CDR1 MGHRA and CDR2 YSYEKL. V trimming: 3 bases; J trimming: 5 bases; junction bases outside the gene matches: 6. For the CDR3, the DNA is TGCGCCAGCAGCCAGGGACAGGGGAGTAGGACTGAAGCTTTCTTT. Its protein is CASSQGQGSRTEAFF.

This clone has only one observation. CDR3 in amino acids: CASSQDSPEAFF. CDR3 in DNA: TGTGCCAGCAGTCAGGACAGTCCTGAAGCTTTCTTT. V is TRBV6-2 or TRBV6-3 and J is TRBJ1-1, with D possibly matching TRBD1 (6 bases). CDR1 and CDR2 from the germline V gene are MNHEY and SVGEGT. CDR3 length equals 12 residues. V shed 5 bases and J shed 6 bases, with 10 bases lying between them.

J is TRBJ1-4 and V is TRBV19, with 7 bases aligning to TRBD1. Germline V gene lookup returns CDR1 LNHDA and CDR2 SQIVND (reference sequence). The CDR3 is made up of 14 amino acids. V was clipped by 4 bases and J by 6 bases; unmatched bases: 5. CDR3 in amino acids: CASSRQGIDEKLFF. In nucleotides, the CDR3 is TGTGCCAGTAGTAGACAGGGAATTGATGAAAAACTGTTTTTT. The complete variable domain, with remaining parts taken from reference TRBV19 and TRBJ1-4, reads DGGITQSPKYLFRKEGQNVTLSCEQNLNHDAMYWYRQDPGQGLRLIYYSQIVNDFQKGDIAEGYSVSREKKESFPLTVTSAQKNPTAFYLCASSRQGIDEKLFFGSGTQLSVL.

The chain joins TRBV3-1 (or the pseudogene TRBV3-2) to TRBJ1-2; possibly TRBD1 for D (5 bases). This CDR3 has 15 residues. Trimming shortened V by 1 base and J by 6 bases, and 15 bases separated the two germline ends. Germline values: CDR1 LGHDT, CDR2 YNNKEL (reference sequence). The CDR3 coding sequence is TGTGCCAGCAGCCAAGCGGGGGTATGCGTCCATGGCTACACCTTC. It encodes CASSQAGVCVHGYTF.

The chain uses TRBV30 and TRBJ1-3, with D possibly TRBD1 on 5 matching bases. CDR1 is GTSNPN and CDR2 is SVGIG in the germline V gene (reference sequence). The CDR3 spans 16 residues. V dropped 2 bases and J dropped 2 bases, with 16 bases sitting between them. The CDR3 bases are TGTGCCTGGAGTCCACCCGGCGGGGCGGCTGGAAACACCATATATTTT. Its translation: CAWSPPGGAAGNTIYF.

The chain links TRBV7-2 to TRBJ2-3, with 7 bases lining up with TRBD2. The CDR3 has 15 residues. The V gene end was trimmed by 5 bases and the J gene end by 6 bases; junction bases not matched to a gene: 11. The germline V gene has CDR1 SGHTA and CDR2 FQGNSA. The CDR3 is CASSLLGGVFDTQYF. CDR3 nucleotide sequence: TGTGCCAGCAGCCTTTTGGGGGGGGTCTTTGATACGCAGTATTTT.

This clone was observed a few times. Written as DNA, the CDR3 is TGTGCCAGCAGCGTAGCCCCCATGGAGGGAACTCGCAATGAGCAGTTCTTC. Translation: CASSVAPMEGTRNEQFF. This sequence joins TRBV9 and TRBJ2-1, with D possibly being TRBD2 (6 bases). Trimming left V 0 bases short and J 6 bases short, with 19 bases between. Germline loops: CDR1 SGDLS, CDR2 YYNGEE. The CDR3 has 17 residues.

The chain carries TRBV30 and TRBJ2-1, with D possibly being TRBD2 (6 bases). The length of the CDR3 is 16 residues. V lost 3 bases and J lost 5, with 20 bases in between. Germline CDR1 and CDR2: GTSNPN and SVGIG (reference sequence). CDR3 coding DNA: TGTGCCTGGAGCTACCCAGGAGGGGAGAAGAACAATGAGCAGTTCTTC. Its protein is CAWSYPGGEKNNEQFF. Filled out from reference TRBV30 and TRBJ2-1, the complete variable domain reads SQTIHQWPATLVQPVGSPLSLECTVEGTSNPNLYWYRQAAGRGLQLLFYSVGIGQISSEVPQNLSASRPQDRQFILSSKKLLLSDSGFYLCAWSYPGGEKNNEQFFGPGTRLTVL.

This clone was seen more than once but under ten times. The chain uses TRBV7-2 and TRBJ2-7; D remains ambiguous. This CDR3 region has 13 residues. Trimming shortened V by 1 base and J by 5 bases, and 9 bases separated the two germline ends. CDR1 and CDR2 from the germline V gene are SGHTA and FQGNSA. CDR3 loop: CASSLVRSNEQYF. The CDR3 DNA reads TGTGCCAGCAGCTTAGTGCGTTCGAACGAGCAGTACTTC.